Described below is a single T cell receptor beta chain sequence and its context. The data belong to a study of T cells in Graves' hyperthyroidism and ophthalmopathy. Amplified TCR beta CDR3 regions came from RNA transcripts. Researchers ran a first-round RT-PCR on the TCR CDR3 using the HTBI primer set. TCRdb independently ran MiXCR on the multiplex PCR reads; one entry per CDR3 protein. Among fewer than 350,000 distinct CDR3 sequences listed, roughly 13% were seen once. The CDR3 loop spans 16 amino acids. Germline V gives CDR1 MNHNS, CDR2 SASEGT. V lost 8 bases, J lost 7 bases, and 14 bases stayed unmatched.

This sequence joins TRBV6-1 and TRBJ2-1, with 10 bases that match TRBD2. This clonotype originated in a woman aged 40 to 55 with Graves' hyperthyroidism. Material: blood. The CDR3 coding sequence is TGTGCCAGCGGAACAGCCCCTAGCGGGAGTTTGAATGAGCAGTTCTTC. This codes for CASGTAPSGSLNEQFF.